Sequencing of this T cell receptor (beta chain) was carried out in a study of control samples from healthy donors and cancer patients. Repertoires were generated with immunoSEQ multiplex PCR, while TCRdb's copy carries only in-frame clones and drops some. The sample shows 250,000 to 300,000 clones, approximately 80% of them seen only once. Sequenced input: PBMCs. This clonotype originated in a woman aged 55-70 years with lung cancer.

The CDR3 spells CASSLDGSSYNEQFF. The CDR3 nucleotides read TGTGCCAGCAGCTTAGATGGAAGCTCCTACAATGAGCAGTTCTTC. The chain has TRBV7-6 and TRBJ2-1; D ambiguous. Germline V lookup: CDR1 SGHVS, CDR2 FNYEAQ. The CDR3 runs to 15 residues. V gave up 1 base and J gave up 0 bases, with 7 bases separating them.